These 6 T cell receptor beta chains were sequenced from one sample in a study of control samples from healthy donors and cancer patients (dated by TCRdb to the early 2020s). Library preparation used the immunoSEQ multiplex PCR assay. What TCRdb holds here is the immuneACCESS table cut down to in-frame rearrangements. Part of the clones is not present; checked against another copy, under half of the missing clones reflect an unresolved V gene, and the others are unexplained. This sample lists around 72,000 clones; 75% to 90% were detected once. Jointly, the top ten make up about 15% of the sample. Sequenced input: blood. The receptor source for this set is a man between 50 and 59 years old in good health.

The CDR3 DNA reads TGTGCCAGTAGCCCTGGAGGCGGGTTAGATACGCAGTATTTT. It translates to CASSPGGGLDTQYF. J is TRBJ2-3 and V is TRBV19, with D possibly TRBD2 on 5 matching bases. The germline V and J ends were trimmed by 6 bases and 5 bases, with 15 bases remaining between them. This CDR3 is built from 14 residues. Germline V gene sequence: CDR1 LNHDA, CDR2 SQIVND (reference sequence). Filled out from reference TRBV19 and TRBJ2-3, the complete variable domain reads DGGITQSPKYLFRKEGQNVTLSCEQNLNHDAMYWYRQDPGQGLRLIYYSQIVNDFQKGDIAEGYSVSREKKESFPLTVTSAQKNPTAFYLCASSPGGGLDTQYFGPGTRLTVL.

V and J are TRBV21-1 and TRBJ1-1. TRBV21-1 constitutes a pseudogene. The CDR3 spans 13 residues. The CDR3 DNA sequence: TGTGCCAGCAGCTTAGGGGGGCCGGATGAAGCTTTCTTT. Residues: CASSLGGPDEAFF.

In this sample, this clone turned up a few times. The rearrangement uses TRBV5-4 and TRBJ1-6; D is possibly TRBD1 (5 bases). Germline lookup yields CDR1 SGHNT and CDR2 YYREEE (reference sequence). The CDR3 covers 15 residues. Trimming cost V 4 bases and J 9 bases, with 17 bases left between them. CDR3 sequence reads: CASSADWAGGSPLHF. The CDR3 DNA is TGTGCCAGCAGCGCTGACTGGGCCGGGGGTTCACCCCTCCACTTT. The variable domain in full, completed from reference TRBV5-4 and TRBJ1-6, reads ETGVTQSPTHLIKTRGQQVTLRCSSQSGHNTVSWYQQALGQGPQFIFQYYREEENGRGNFPPRFSGLQFPNYSSELNVNALELDDSALYLCASSADWAGGSPLHFGNGTRLTVT.

The V and J genes are TRBV24-1 and TRBJ1-2; tentatively, D is TRBD1 (6 bases). V lost 2 bases and J lost 4, with 16 bases in between. The germline V gene has CDR1 KGHDR and CDR2 SFDVKD. The CDR3 is 16 amino acids. As DNA, the CDR3 is TGTGCCACCAGTGATTCTACGGGGGCGGAGGGCTATGGCTACACCTTC. Residues: CATSDSTGAEGYGYTF.

The gene calls are TRBV6-2 or TRBV6-3 and TRBJ2-1, with a tentative D call TRBD2 (6 bases). Trimming took off 0 bases at V and 2 bases at J, with 8 bases between the two ends. The germline V gene has CDR1 MNHEY and CDR2 SVGEGT. The CDR3 is made up of 15 amino acids. The CDR3 reads CASSYSSGAYNEQFF. The CDR3 DNA sequence: TGTGCCAGCAGTTACTCTAGCGGAGCCTACAATGAGCAGTTCTTC.

This rearrangement joins TRBV6-5 to TRBJ2-7; D remains unclear. Looked up from germline, CDR1 is MNHEY and CDR2 is SVGAGI. V was cut by 2 bases and J by 3 bases, with 11 bases left in between. The CDR3 runs to 14 residues. Written as DNA, the CDR3 is TGTGCCAGCAGTTACAAGGGCCGCGGCTACGAGCAGTACTTC. Translating gives CASSYKGRGYEQYF.